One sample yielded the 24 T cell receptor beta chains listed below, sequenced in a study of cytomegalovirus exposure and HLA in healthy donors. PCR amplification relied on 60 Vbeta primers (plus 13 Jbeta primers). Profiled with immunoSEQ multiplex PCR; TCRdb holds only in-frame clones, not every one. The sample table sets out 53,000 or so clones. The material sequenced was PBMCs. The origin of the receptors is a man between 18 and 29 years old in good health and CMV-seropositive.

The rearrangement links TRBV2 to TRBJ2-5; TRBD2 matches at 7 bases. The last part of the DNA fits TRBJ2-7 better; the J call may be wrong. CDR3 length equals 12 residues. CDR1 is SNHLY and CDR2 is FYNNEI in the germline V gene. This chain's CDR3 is CASIVAGYEQYF. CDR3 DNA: TGTGCCAGCATAGTAGCGGGCTACGAGCAGTACTTC.

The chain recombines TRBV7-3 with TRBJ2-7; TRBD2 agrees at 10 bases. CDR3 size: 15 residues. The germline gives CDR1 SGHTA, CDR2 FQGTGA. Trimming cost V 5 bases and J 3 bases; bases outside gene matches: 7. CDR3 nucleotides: TGTGCCAGCAGCCCCGGTAGCGGGAGGCTCTACGAGCAGTACTTC. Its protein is CASSPGSGRLYEQYF.

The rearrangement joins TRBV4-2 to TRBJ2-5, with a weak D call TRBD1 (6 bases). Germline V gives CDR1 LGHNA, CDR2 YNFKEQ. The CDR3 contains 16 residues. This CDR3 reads CASGVTTGPAQETQYF. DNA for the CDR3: TGTGCATCAGGGGTTACTACGGGGCCGGCCCAAGAGACCCAGTACTTC.

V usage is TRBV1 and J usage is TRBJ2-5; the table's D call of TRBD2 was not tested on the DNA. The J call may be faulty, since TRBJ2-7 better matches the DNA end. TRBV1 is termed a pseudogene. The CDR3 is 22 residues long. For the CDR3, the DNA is TGCACCAGCAGCCACCGTACCGGGACTAGCGGGAGCGGGGTGCGGGATAAGTACGAGCAGTACTTC. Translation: CTSSHRTGTSGSGVRDKYEQYF.

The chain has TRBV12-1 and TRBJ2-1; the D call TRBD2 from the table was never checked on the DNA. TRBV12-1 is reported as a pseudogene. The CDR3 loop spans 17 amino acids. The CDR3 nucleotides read TGTGCCAGCAGCTTCTTTGGGTGGACTAGCGGGAGCAATGAGCAGTTCTTC. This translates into CASSFFGWTSGSNEQFF.

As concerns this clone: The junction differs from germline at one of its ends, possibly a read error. Here the CDR3 DNA reads TGTGCCCGCAGTTTATCGCCCGGGGCCTACGAGCAGTACTTC. Translation: CARSLSPGAYEQYF. The chain uses TRBV27 and TRBJ2-7; possible D gene TRBD2, 5 bases. The germline V gene has CDR1 MNHEY and CDR2 SMNVEV (reference sequence). CDR3 length: 14 amino acids.

CDR3 coding DNA: TGTGCCAGCAGCGAGAGCGGGTCTAGCACAGATACGCAGTATTTT. It specifies CASSESGSSTDTQYF. The chain uses TRBV9 and TRBJ2-3, with a tentative D call TRBD2 (6 bases). V dropped 3 bases and J dropped 0 bases, with 11 bases sitting between them. Germline values: CDR1 SGDLS, CDR2 YYNGEE. This CDR3 is built from 15 residues.

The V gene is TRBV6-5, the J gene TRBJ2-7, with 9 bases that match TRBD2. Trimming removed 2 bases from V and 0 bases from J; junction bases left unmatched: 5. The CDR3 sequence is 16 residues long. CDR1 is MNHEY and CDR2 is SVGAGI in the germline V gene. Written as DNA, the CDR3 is TGTGCCAGCAGTTACCCGGATAGCGGGGGCTCCTACGAGCAGTACTTC. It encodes CASSYPDSGGSYEQYF.

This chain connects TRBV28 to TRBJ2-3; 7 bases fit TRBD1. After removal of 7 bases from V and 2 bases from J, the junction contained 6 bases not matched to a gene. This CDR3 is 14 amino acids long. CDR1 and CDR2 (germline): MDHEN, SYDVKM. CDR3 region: CASKGGSSTDTQYF. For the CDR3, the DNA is TGTGCCAGCAAAGGGGGCAGTTCCACAGATACGCAGTATTTT.

CDR3 coding DNA: TGTGCCAGCAGCGCGACGGACAGTTGGGGCACTGAAGCTTTCTTT. This encodes CASSATDSWGTEAFF. The chain recombines TRBV9 with TRBJ1-1; tentative D call: TRBD1 (6 bases). The CDR3 has 15 amino acids. The V and J ends lost 3 bases and 4 bases respectively, with 16 bases between them. Germline values: CDR1 SGDLS, CDR2 YYNGEE.

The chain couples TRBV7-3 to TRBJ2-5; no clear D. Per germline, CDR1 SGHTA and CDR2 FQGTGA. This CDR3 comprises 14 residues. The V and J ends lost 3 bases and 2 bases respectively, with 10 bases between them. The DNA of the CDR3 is TGTGCCAGCAGCTTTCAGGCCTCACAAGAGACCCAGTACTTC. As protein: CASSFQASQETQYF.

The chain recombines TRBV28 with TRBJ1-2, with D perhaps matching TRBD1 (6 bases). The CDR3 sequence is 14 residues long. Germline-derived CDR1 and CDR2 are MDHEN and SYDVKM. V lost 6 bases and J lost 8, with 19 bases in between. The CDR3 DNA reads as TGTGCCAGCAGAACTCCACAGGGAATTCGGGGCTACACCTTC. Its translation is CASRTPQGIRGYTF.

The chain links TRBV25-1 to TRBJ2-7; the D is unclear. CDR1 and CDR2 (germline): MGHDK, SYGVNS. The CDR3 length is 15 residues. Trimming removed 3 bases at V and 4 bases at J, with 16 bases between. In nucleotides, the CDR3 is TGTGCCAGCAGTGATTCGGCTACTCGGGTGTACGAGCAGTACTTC. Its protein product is CASSDSATRVYEQYF.

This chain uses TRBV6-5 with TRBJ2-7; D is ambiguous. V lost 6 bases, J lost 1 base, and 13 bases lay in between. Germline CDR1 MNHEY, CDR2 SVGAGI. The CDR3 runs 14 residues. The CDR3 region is CASSARLSSYEQYF. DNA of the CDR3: TGTGCCAGCAGCGCTAGGTTGAGTTCCTACGAGCAGTACTTC.

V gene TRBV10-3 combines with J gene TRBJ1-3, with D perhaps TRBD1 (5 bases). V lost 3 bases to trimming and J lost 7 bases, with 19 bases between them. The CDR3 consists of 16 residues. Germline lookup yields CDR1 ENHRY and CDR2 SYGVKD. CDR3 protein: CAISDYSGGSRNTIYF. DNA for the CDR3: TGTGCCATCAGTGATTACAGTGGGGGGAGTAGGAACACCATATATTTT.

DNA of the CDR3: TGTGCCAGCAGTTTACCCACACCGGGACACCTGAACACTGAAGCTTTCTTT. This translates into CASSLPTPGHLNTEAFF. The gene calls are TRBV28 and TRBJ1-1; D is perhaps TRBD1 (6 bases). The germline V gene has CDR1 MDHEN and CDR2 SYDVKM. The ends were cut back, 2 bases at V and 0 bases at J, with 16 bases in the middle. CDR3 length equals 17 residues.

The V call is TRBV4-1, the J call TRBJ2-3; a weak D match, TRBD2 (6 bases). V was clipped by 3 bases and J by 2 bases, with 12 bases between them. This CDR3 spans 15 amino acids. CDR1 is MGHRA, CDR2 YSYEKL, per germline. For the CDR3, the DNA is TGCGCCAGCAGCCAGTTGGAGGGATCCACAGATACGCAGTATTTT. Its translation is CASSQLEGSTDTQYF.

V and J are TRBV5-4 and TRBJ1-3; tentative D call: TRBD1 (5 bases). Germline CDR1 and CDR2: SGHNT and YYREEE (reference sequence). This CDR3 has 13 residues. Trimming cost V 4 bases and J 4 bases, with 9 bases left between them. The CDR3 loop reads CASSPGGGNTIYF. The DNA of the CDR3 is TGTGCCAGCAGCCCCGGGGGGGGAAACACCATATATTTT.

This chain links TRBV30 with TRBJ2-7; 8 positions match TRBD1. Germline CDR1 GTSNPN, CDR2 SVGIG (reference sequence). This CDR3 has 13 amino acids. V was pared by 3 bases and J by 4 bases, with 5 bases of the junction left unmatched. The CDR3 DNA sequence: TGTGCCTGGAGGCGGACAGGGAGTTACGAGCAGTACTTC. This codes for CAWRRTGSYEQYF.

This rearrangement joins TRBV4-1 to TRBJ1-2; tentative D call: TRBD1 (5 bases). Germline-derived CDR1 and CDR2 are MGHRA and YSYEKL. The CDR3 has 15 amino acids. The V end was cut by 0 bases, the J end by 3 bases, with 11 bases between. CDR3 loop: CASSQDPGNHYGYTF. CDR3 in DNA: TGCGCCAGCAGCCAAGATCCAGGGAACCACTATGGCTACACCTTC.

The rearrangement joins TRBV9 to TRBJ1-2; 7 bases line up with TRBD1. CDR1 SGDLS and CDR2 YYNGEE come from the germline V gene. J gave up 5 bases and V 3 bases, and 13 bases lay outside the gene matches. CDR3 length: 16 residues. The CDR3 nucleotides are TGTGCCAGCAGCGACCCCAGAGGGGGCGGACGTTATGGCTACACCTTC. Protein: CASSDPRGGGRYGYTF.

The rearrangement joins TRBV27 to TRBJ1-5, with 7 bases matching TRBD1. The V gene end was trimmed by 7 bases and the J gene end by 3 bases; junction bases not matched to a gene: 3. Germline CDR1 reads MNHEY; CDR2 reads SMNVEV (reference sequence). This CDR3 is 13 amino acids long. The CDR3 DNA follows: TGTGCCAGCAAAGGGGGCACCAATCAGCCCCAGCATTTT. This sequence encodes CASKGGTNQPQHF.

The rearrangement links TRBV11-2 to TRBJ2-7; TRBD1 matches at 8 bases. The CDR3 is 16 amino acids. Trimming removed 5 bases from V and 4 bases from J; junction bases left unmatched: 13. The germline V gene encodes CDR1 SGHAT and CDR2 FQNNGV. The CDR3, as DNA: TGTGCCAGCAGCCGGGGACAGGTGACCCCCTCTTACGAGCAGTACTTC. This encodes CASSRGQVTPSYEQYF.

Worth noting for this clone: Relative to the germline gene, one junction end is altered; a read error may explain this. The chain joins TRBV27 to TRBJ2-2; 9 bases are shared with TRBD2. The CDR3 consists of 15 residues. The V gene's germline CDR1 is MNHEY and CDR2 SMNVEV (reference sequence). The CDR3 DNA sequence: TGTGCCCCAATAGCGGGAGCAGGTGGCCACCGGGGAGCTGTTTTT. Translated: CAPIAGAGGHRGAVF.